These 17 T cell receptor beta chains share one sample of origin, sequenced in a study of CXCR3-negative and CXCR3-positive naive CD8 T cells. With UMI labels, 5' RACE was used to prepare the TRB cDNA libraries. After re-calling the 5' RACE reads, TCRdb lists one entry per CDR3 protein, DNA absent. The specimen's table records about 38,000 distinct CDR3 sequences. The sample taken for sequencing was memory CD8+ T cells from blood. These receptors were obtained from a human donor in good health. Some clones in this sample may be carry-over from other donors' samples.

V gene TRBV7-9 combines with J gene TRBJ2-7; the D call of TRBD2 rests on TCRdb alone, since no DNA is present to check it. Per the germline V gene, CDR1 is SEHNR and CDR2 is FQNEAQ (reference sequence). The CDR3 length is 15 residues. The CDR3 sequence: CASSPPRGGIYEQYF.

This chain joins TRBV15 and TRBJ1-1; TCRdb proposes TRBD1, but this gene call is untestable without DNA. Germline V gene data show CDR1 as LNHNV and CDR2 as YYDKDF (reference sequence). CDR3 length: 12 amino acids. This CDR3 reads CATSTGGSEAFF.

This CDR3 is CASSPGPVGAGQFF. The J gene is TRBJ2-1, the V gene TRBV28; TCRdb designates TRBD2, a call that cannot be tested without DNA. Looked up from germline, CDR1 is MDHEN and CDR2 is SYDVKM. The CDR3 runs to 14 residues.

V is TRBV10-1 and J is TRBJ1-5; TCRdb outputs TRBD1, but without DNA this stays unchecked. The germline V gene encodes CDR1 WNHNN and CDR2 SYGVQD (reference sequence). The CDR3 covers 13 residues. CDR3 protein: CASSPTGAQPQHF.

The chain's CDR3 is CASSLVAGAINEQFF. This chain links TRBV11-3 with TRBJ2-1; TCRdb reports TRBD1, a call that lacks DNA to check it against. Germline V gene sequence: CDR1 SGHNT, CDR2 YENEEA. There are 15 residues in the CDR3.

The V call is TRBV6-5, the J call TRBJ1-1. The CDR3 runs to 14 residues. The germline CDR1 and CDR2 sequences are MNHEY and SVGAGI. The CDR3 sequence is CASSYTDMNTEAFF.

V and J are TRBV3-1 and TRBJ2-1. This CDR3 region has 12 residues. The germline CDR1 and CDR2 sequences are LGHDT and YNNKEL (reference sequence). The CDR3 sequence is CASSQDGVAQFF.

The rearrangement uses TRBV7-3 and TRBJ2-1; as DNA is missing, the TRBD2 call by TCRdb cannot be tested. CDR1 is SGHTA and CDR2 is FQGTGA in the germline V gene. The CDR3 loop spans 14 amino acids. This chain's CDR3 is CASSPSAGWHEQFF.

The genes are TRBV29-1 and TRBJ1-1. The CDR3 runs 14 residues. Germline V gene lookup returns CDR1 SQVTM and CDR2 ANQGSEA. Here the CDR3 reads CSVVRPNQNTEDFF.

The chain has TRBV19 and TRBJ1-1. CDR1 LNHDA and CDR2 SQIVND come from the germline V gene (reference sequence). This CDR3 contains 13 residues. CDR3 protein: CASSTGPNTEAFF.

The chain joins TRBV28 to TRBJ2-7; the D gene TCRdb calls, TRBD2, cannot be checked with no DNA. This CDR3 is 14 amino acids long. Germline loops: CDR1 MDHEN, CDR2 SYDVKM. The CDR3 sequence: CASSLRDYVGEQYF. The full variable domain, with the rest looked up from reference TRBV28 and TRBJ2-7, is DVKVTQSSRYLVKRTGEKVFLECVQDMDHENMFWYRQDPGLGLRLIYFSYDVKMKEKGDIPEGYSVSREKKERFSLILESASTNQTSMYLCASSLRDYVGEQYFGPGTRLTVT.

The J gene is TRBJ2-1, the V gene TRBV25-1; TCRdb's D gene call, TRBD2, goes unchecked for lack of DNA. The length of the CDR3 is 14 residues. Germline CDR1 and CDR2: MGHDK and SYGVNS. CDR3 sequence: CASSGILAGNEQFF.

CDR3 sequence reads: CSAREAASDYNEQFF. This sequence joins TRBV20-1 and TRBJ2-1; there is no DNA to check the TCRdb D call of TRBD2. The CDR3 sequence is 15 residues long. Germline V gene data show CDR1 as DFQATT and CDR2 as SNEGSKA (reference sequence).

CDR3 residues: CSARDPPRAAYNEQFF. The chain is built from TRBV20-1 and TRBJ2-1; TCRdb's D call of TRBD1 is untestable without DNA. The germline V gene has CDR1 DFQATT and CDR2 SNEGSKA (reference sequence). CDR3 length: 16 amino acids.

V and J are TRBV13 and TRBJ2-7; the D gene TCRdb calls, TRBD1, cannot be checked with no DNA. Germline CDR1 PRHDT, CDR2 FYEKMQ (reference sequence). There are 14 residues in the CDR3. The CDR3 reads CASSPRQVGDEQYF.

V is TRBV19 and J is TRBJ2-7; TCRdb lists TRBD1, though no DNA is available to test this call. There are 15 residues in the CDR3. Germline V CDR1 and CDR2: LNHDA, SQIVND (reference sequence). CDR3 in amino acids: CASSIMGAQAYEQYF.

This chain connects TRBV2 to TRBJ2-3. This CDR3 has 14 residues. CDR1 SNHLY and CDR2 FYNNEI come from the germline V gene. This CDR3 reads CASNPVHGTDTQYF.